This T cell receptor beta chain was identified in a study of cytomegalovirus exposure and HLA in healthy donors. The study's findings and limits: A highly shared variant cluster was judged a likely technical artifact. In an earlier analysis, about 90% or about 30%: the productive usage of most TCR beta V segments.

In regard to this clone: Its specificity is unknown. Relative to the germline gene, one junction end is altered; a read error may explain this.

In germline, CDR1 is SEHNR, CDR2 FQNEAQ (reference sequence). The CDR3 is 12 amino acids. PCR amplification relied on 60 Vbeta primers (plus 13 Jbeta primers). The assay was immunoSEQ multiplex PCR, and TCRdb's table has in-frame clones only and misses some. The sample includes about 130,000 clones, 80% seen only once; the top ten take 1%. The TCR sequence derives from a man aged 40-49 years in good health and CMV-seronegative. This chain joins TRBV7-9 and TRBJ1-4; possibly TRBD1 for D (6 bases). The specimen was PBMCs. The CDR3 sequence: CASSLGEGDPKF. The CDR3 region has the DNA TGTGCCAGCAGCTTAGGGGAGGGGGATCCCAAGTTT.